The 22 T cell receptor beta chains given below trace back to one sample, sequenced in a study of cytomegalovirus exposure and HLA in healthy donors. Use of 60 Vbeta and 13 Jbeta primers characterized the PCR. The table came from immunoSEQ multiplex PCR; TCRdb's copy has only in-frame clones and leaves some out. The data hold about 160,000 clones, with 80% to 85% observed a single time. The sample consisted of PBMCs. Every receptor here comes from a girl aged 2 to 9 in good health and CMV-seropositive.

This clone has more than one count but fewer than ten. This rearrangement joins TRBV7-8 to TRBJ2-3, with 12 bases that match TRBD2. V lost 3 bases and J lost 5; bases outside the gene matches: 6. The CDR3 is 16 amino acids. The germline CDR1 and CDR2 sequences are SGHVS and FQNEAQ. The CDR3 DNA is TGTGCCAGCAGCTTGGACCCGGGACTAGCGGGAGATACGCAGTATTTT. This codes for CASSLDPGLAGDTQYF.

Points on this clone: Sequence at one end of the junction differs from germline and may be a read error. This CDR3 reads CASSPSQGVNEQYF. The CDR3, as DNA: TGTGCTAGCAGCCCTTCTCAGGGGGTAAACGAGCAGTACTTC. The chain recombines TRBV7-7 with TRBJ2-7; 7 nucleotides match TRBD1. The germline V gene has CDR1 SSHAT and CDR2 FNYEAQ (reference sequence). This CDR3 comprises 14 residues.

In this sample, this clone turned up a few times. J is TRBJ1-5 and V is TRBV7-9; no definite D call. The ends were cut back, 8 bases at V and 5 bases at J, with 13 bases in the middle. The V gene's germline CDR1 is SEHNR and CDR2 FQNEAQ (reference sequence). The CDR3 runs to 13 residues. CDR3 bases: TGTGCCAGCCGGTCCTCGGCGGATCAGCCCCAGCATTTT. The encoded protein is CASRSSADQPQHF.

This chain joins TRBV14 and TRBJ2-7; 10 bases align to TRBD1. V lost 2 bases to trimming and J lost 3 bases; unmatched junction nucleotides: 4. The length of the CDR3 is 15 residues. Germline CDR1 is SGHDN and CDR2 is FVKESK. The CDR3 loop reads CASSQFDRGLYEQYF. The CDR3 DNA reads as TGTGCCAGCAGCCAATTCGACAGGGGGCTCTACGAGCAGTACTTC.

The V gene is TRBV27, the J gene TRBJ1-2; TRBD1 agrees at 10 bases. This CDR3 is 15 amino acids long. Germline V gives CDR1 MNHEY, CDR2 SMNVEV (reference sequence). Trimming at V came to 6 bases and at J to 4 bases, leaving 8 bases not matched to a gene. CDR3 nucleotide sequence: TGTGCCAGCAGAAGGACAGGGGGGTTCTCCTATGGCTACACCTTC. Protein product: CASRRTGGFSYGYTF.

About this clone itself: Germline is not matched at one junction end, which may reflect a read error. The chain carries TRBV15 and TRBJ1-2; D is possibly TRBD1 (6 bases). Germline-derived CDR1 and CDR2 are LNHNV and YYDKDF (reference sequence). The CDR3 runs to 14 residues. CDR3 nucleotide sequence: TGTGCCACCAGCAGAGTGAGGGGGAGATATGGCTACCCCTTC. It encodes CATSRVRGRYGYPF.

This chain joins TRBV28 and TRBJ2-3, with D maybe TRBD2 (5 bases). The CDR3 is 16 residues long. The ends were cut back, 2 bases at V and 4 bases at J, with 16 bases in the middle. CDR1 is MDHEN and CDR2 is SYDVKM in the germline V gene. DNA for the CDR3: TGTGCCAGCAGTTTAGAGGGAGAAGTTTGGGCAGATACGCAGTATTTT. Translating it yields CASSLEGEVWADTQYF.

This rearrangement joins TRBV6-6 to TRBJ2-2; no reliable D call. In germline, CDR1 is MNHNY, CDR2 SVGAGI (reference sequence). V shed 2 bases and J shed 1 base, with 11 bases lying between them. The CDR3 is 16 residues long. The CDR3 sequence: CASSYRPSGNTGELFF. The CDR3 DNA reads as TGTGCCAGCAGTTACCGTCCTAGTGGGAACACCGGGGAGCTGTTTTTT.

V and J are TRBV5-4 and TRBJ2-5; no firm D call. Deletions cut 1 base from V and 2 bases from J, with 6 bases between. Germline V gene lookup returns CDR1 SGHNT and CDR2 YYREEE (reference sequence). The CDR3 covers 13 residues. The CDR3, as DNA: TGTGCCAGCAGCTTGCCAGGTCAAGAGACCCAGTACTTC. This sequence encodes CASSLPGQETQYF.

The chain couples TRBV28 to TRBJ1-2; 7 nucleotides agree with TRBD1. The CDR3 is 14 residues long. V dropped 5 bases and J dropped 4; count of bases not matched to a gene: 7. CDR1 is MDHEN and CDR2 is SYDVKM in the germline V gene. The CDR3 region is CASSRQGRPYGYTF. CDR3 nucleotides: TGTGCCAGCAGTAGACAGGGAAGGCCCTATGGCTACACCTTC.

This CDR3 reads CASSIRAGTPYEQYF. CDR3 sequence (DNA): TGTGCCAGTAGTATCCGGGCGGGCACCCCCTACGAGCAGTACTTC. V usage is TRBV19 and J usage is TRBJ2-7, with D maybe TRBD2 (5 bases). Germline lookup yields CDR1 LNHDA and CDR2 SQIVND (reference sequence). V gave up 3 bases and J gave up 2 bases, with 14 bases separating them. This CDR3 comprises 15 residues.

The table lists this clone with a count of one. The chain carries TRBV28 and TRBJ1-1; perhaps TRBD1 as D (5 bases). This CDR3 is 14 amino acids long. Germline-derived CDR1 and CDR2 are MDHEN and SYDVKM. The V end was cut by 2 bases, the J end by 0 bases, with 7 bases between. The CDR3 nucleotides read TGTGCCAGCAGTTTACAGGGTGTGAACACTGAAGCTTTCTTT. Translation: CASSLQGVNTEAFF. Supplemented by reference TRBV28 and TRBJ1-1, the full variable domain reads DVKVTQSSRYLVKRTGEKVFLECVQDMDHENMFWYRQDPGLGLRLIYFSYDVKMKEKGDIPEGYSVSREKKERFSLILESASTNQTSMYLCASSLQGVNTEAFFGQGTRLTVV.

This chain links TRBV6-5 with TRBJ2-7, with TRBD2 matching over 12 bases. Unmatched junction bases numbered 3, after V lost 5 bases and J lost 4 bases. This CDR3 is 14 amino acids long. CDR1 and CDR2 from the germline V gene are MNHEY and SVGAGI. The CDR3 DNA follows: TGTGCCAGCAGTCGGCTAGCGGGAGGGTACGAGCAGTACTTC. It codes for CASSRLAGGYEQYF.

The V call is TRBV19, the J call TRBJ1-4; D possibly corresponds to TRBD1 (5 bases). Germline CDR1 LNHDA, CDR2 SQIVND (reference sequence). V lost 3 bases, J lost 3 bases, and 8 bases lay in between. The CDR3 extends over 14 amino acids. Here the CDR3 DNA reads TGTGCCAGTAGTATCCGGGGGGCTAATGAAAAACTGTTTTTT. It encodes CASSIRGANEKLFF.

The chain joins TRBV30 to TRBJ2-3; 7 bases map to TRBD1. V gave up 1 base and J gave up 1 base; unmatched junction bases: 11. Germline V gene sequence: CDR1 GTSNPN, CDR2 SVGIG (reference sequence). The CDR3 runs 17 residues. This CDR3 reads CAWSGTGGIGGTDTQYF. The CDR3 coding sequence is TGTGCCTGGAGTGGGACAGGCGGCATAGGGGGCACAGATACGCAGTATTTT.

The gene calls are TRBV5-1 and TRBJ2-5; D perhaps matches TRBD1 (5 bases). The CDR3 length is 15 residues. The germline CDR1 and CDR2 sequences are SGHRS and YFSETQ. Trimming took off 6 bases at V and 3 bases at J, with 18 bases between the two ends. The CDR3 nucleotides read TGCGCCAGCACACAGGACCAAAGGCCCAAAGAGACCCAGTACTTC. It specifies CASTQDQRPKETQYF.

This CDR3 reads CAWSVRLAGGPLNTDTQYF. The CDR3 DNA reads TGTGCCTGGAGTGTACGACTAGCGGGAGGCCCTCTAAACACAGATACGCAGTATTTT. The chain recombines TRBV30 with TRBJ2-3; 13 nucleotides agree with TRBD2. The junction had 11 bases not matched to a gene; V was cut back by 0 bases and J by 2 bases. CDR1 and CDR2 (germline): GTSNPN, SVGIG (reference sequence). The CDR3 covers 19 residues. The whole variable domain, filled in from reference TRBV30 and TRBJ2-3, reads SQTIHQWPATLVQPVGSPLSLECTVEGTSNPNLYWYRQAAGRGLQLLFYSVGIGQISSEVPQNLSASRPQDRQFILSSKKLLLSDSGFYLCAWSVRLAGGPLNTDTQYFGPGTRLTVL.

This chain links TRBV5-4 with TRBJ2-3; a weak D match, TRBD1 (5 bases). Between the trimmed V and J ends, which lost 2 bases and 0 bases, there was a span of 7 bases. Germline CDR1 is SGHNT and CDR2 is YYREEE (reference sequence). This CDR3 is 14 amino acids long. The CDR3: CASSFRQSTDTQYF. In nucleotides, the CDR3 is TGTGCCAGCAGCTTTAGACAGAGCACAGATACGCAGTATTTT.

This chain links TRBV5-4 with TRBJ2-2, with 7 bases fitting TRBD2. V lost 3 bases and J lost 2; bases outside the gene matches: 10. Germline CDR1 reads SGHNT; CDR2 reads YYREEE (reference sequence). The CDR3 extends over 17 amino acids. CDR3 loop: CASSSGGVADNTGELFF. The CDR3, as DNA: TGTGCCAGCAGCTCTGGGGGGGTAGCGGATAACACCGGGGAGCTGTTTTTT. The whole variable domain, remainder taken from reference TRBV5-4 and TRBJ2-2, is ETGVTQSPTHLIKTRGQQVTLRCSSQSGHNTVSWYQQALGQGPQFIFQYYREEENGRGNFPPRFSGLQFPNYSSELNVNALELDDSALYLCASSSGGVADNTGELFFGEGSRLTVL.

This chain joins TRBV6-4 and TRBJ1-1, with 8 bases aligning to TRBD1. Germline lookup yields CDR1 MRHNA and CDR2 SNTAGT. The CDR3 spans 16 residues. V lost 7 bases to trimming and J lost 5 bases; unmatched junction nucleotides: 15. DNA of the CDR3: TGTGCCAGCACCCGGACAGGGATTGTCGGAGGGACTGAAGCTTTCTTT. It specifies CASTRTGIVGGTEAFF.

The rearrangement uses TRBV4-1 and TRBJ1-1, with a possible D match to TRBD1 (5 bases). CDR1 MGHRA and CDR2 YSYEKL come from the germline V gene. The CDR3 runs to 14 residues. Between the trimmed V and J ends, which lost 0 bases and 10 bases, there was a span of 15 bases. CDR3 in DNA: TGCGCCAGCAGCCAAGATCCAGGGAGGGATCGAGCTTTCTTT. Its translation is CASSQDPGRDRAFF.

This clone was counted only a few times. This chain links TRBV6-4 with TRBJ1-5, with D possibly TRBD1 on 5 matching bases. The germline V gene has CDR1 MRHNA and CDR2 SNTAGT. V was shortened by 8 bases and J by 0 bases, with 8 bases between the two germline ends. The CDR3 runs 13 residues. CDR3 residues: CASGAYSNQPQHF. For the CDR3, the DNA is TGTGCCAGCGGGGCCTATAGCAATCAGCCCCAGCATTTT.